Below, 10 T cell receptor beta chains from the same sample are listed, as sequenced in a study of cytomegalovirus exposure and HLA in healthy donors. This PCR relied on a set of 60 Vbeta primers and 13 Jbeta primers. Measured with immunoSEQ multiplex PCR; TCRdb has only the in-frame clones, and not every one. The sample includes 85,000 to 130,000 clones, about 71% of them seen just once. Sequencing was done on a sample of PBMCs. The receptors derive from a boy under 18 in good health and CMV-seronegative.

The gene calls are TRBV12-5 and TRBJ2-5, with D maybe TRBD1 (6 bases). CDR1 is LGHNT and CDR2 is FRNRAP in the germline V gene. The CDR3 runs 14 residues. Between the trimmed V and J ends, which lost 2 bases and 5 bases, there was a span of 12 bases. In DNA form, the CDR3 reads TGTGCTAGTGGTTTGAACAGGGACACGGAGACCCAGTACTTC. This translates into CASGLNRDTETQYF.

The sample holds one count of this clone. The rearrangement uses TRBV9 and TRBJ2-2, with D possibly matching TRBD1 (6 bases). This CDR3 comprises 16 residues. Germline lookup yields CDR1 SGDLS and CDR2 YYNGEE. Trimming pared 0 bases from V and 0 bases from J, leaving 9 bases between. Written as DNA, the CDR3 is TGTGCCAGCAGCGTAGGGGGGCCGTCGAACACCGGGGAGCTGTTTTTT. The encoded protein is CASSVGGPSNTGELFF.

V gene TRBV19 combines with J gene TRBJ1-2, with 7 bases lining up with TRBD1. CDR3 length equals 14 residues. V trimming: 9 bases; J trimming: 4 bases; junction bases outside the gene matches: 11. The germline V gene has CDR1 LNHDA and CDR2 SQIVND (reference sequence). Here the CDR3 DNA reads TGTGCCAGCCACCTGGAGGGGGCAAGCTATGGCTACACCTTC. Encoded protein: CASHLEGASYGYTF.

The CDR3 region is CASSHRGIMNTEAFF. In DNA, the CDR3 is TGTGCCAGCAGCCACCGGGGGATCATGAACACTGAAGCTTTCTTT. J is TRBJ1-1 and V is TRBV5-5, with D perhaps matching TRBD1 (5 bases). CDR3 size: 15 residues. Germline lookup yields CDR1 SGHKS and CDR2 YYEKEE (reference sequence). V gave up 4 bases and J gave up 0 bases, with 13 bases separating them. The variable domain in full, with the rest retrieved from reference TRBV5-5 and TRBJ1-1, is DAGVTQSPTHLIKTRGQQVTLRCSPISGHKSVSWYQQVLGQGPQFIFQYYEKEERGRGNFPDRFSARQFPNYSSELNVNALLLGDSALYLCASSHRGIMNTEAFFGQGTRLTVV.

The rearrangement uses TRBV6-4 and TRBJ2-3, with TRBD2 matching over 10 bases. V trimming: 5 bases; J trimming: 2 bases; junction bases outside the gene matches: 1. The CDR3 totals 14 residues. Per germline, CDR1 MRHNA and CDR2 SNTAGT. The CDR3 region has the DNA TGTGCCAGCAGTAGCGGGGGGGCCACAGATACGCAGTATTTT. It codes for CASSSGGATDTQYF.

The table lists this clone with a count of one. The CDR3 coding sequence is TGTGCCAGCAGCTTAGCGCTAATGAACACTGAAGCTTTCTTT. As protein: CASSLALMNTEAFF. This chain links TRBV7-9 with TRBJ1-1; unclear D gene. Germline loops: CDR1 SEHNR, CDR2 FQNEAQ (reference sequence). The length of the CDR3 is 14 residues. Trimming cost V 0 bases and J 0 bases, with 5 bases left between them.

In this sample, this clone turned up a few times. V usage is TRBV6-4 and J usage is TRBJ1-2; D perhaps matches TRBD1 (5 bases). Between the trimmed V and J ends, which lost 7 bases and 5 bases, there was a span of 26 bases. The germline CDR1 and CDR2 sequences are MRHNA and SNTAGT. CDR3 size: 17 residues. CDR3 DNA sequence: TGTGCCAGCACCCCGGGGGGAGACGGGACGGCGCTTTATGGCTACACCTTC. Its protein product is CASTPGGDGTALYGYTF.

The chain joins TRBV9 to TRBJ2-3, with 11 bases fitting TRBD2. The V segment lost 0 bases and the J segment 2 bases; nucleotides outside the gene matches: 2. This CDR3 is built from 16 residues. Germline V CDR1 and CDR2: SGDLS, YYNGEE. The CDR3 spells CASSVGLAGITDTQYF. Here the CDR3 DNA reads TGTGCCAGCAGCGTAGGACTAGCGGGAATCACAGATACGCAGTATTTT.

The chain recombines TRBV28 with TRBJ1-5; 9 nucleotides match TRBD1. V trimming: 1 base; J trimming: 0 bases; junction bases outside the gene matches: 4. CDR1 is MDHEN and CDR2 is SYDVKM in the germline V gene. This CDR3 has 17 amino acids. The DNA for the CDR3 is TGTGCCAGCAGTTTATCGGGACAGGGATATAGCAATCAGCCCCAGCATTTT. Translation gives CASSLSGQGYSNQPQHF.

This clone is a singleton in its sample. The rearrangement joins TRBV27 to TRBJ2-5; tentative D call: TRBD1 (7 bases). Trimming pared 6 bases from V and 4 bases from J, leaving 15 bases between. The CDR3 runs 14 residues. Germline CDR1 and CDR2: MNHEY and SMNVEV (reference sequence). This CDR3 is CASSPSQGGETQYF. The CDR3 coding sequence is TGTGCCAGCAGCCCCTCTCAGGGGGGAGAGACCCAGTACTTC.